Below, 5 T cell receptor beta chains from the same sample are listed, as sequenced in a study of vaccination effects on CD4 cells after COVID-19. Their antigens are not known. Antigen-specific CD4+ T cell clonotypes were called by their expansion after viral peptide-pool culture in ViraFEST. Following a roughly 10-day culture, CD4+ T cells were purified. Each vaccine recipient was nucleocapsid antibody negative and had no prior SARS-CoV-2 infection. The protocol was immunoSEQ multiplex PCR, while the TCRdb copy is restricted to in-frame clones and leaves out a portion. Of approximately 30,000 clones listed, around 73% were seen once; the top ten hold about 27%. The sequencing here drew on CD4+ T cells from PBMCs cultured with HCoV-OC43 spike peptides, taken before COVID-19 vaccination. This sample's subset: HCoV-OC43 spike overlapping peptide pool stimulation. The receptors were sampled from a human donor who received a COVID-19 vaccine.

The chain is built from TRBV2 and TRBJ1-1, with D possibly being TRBD1 (6 bases). Trimming stripped 4 bases from V and 10 bases from J, with 16 bases between. The CDR3 runs to 13 residues. Germline V gives CDR1 SNHLY, CDR2 FYNNEI. This CDR3 reads CASSGDTGSGAFF. The CDR3 bases are TGTGCCAGCAGTGGGGACACAGGCAGCGGAGCTTTCTTT.

The J gene is TRBJ1-3, the V gene TRBV18, with D uncertain. V shed 3 bases and J shed 0 bases, with 15 bases lying between them. The CDR3 has 17 residues. Germline-derived CDR1 and CDR2 are KGHSH and LQKENI. CDR3 DNA sequence: TGTGCCAGCTCACCGATTTTAGGGCAGTCCTCTGGAAACACCATATATTTT. Translating it yields CASSPILGQSSGNTIYF.

For the CDR3, the DNA is TGTGCCAGCAGCCACGCAGGGGTACCCTCTTGGGGGAGGGCGGGGTATGAGCAGTTCTTC. Translated: CASSHAGVPSWGRAGYEQFF. The V call is TRBV3-1 (or the pseudogene TRBV3-2), the J call TRBJ2-1, with D possibly TRBD2 on 7 matching bases. V shed 3 bases and J shed 8 bases, with 32 bases lying between them. CDR3 size: 20 residues. In germline, CDR1 is LGHDT, CDR2 YNNKEL (reference sequence).

This chain joins TRBV13 and TRBJ1-2; no clear D. V shed 2 bases and J shed 4 bases, with 8 bases lying between them. This CDR3 has 13 amino acids. Germline V gene data show CDR1 as PRHDT and CDR2 as FYEKMQ (reference sequence). CDR3 loop: CASSLSGFYGYTF. In DNA form, the CDR3 reads TGTGCCAGCAGCTTATCGGGCTTCTATGGCTACACCTTC.

This clone has a handful of counts. The rearrangement uses TRBV7-9 and TRBJ1-1, with unresolved D. CDR3 size: 13 residues. CDR1 and CDR2 (germline): SEHNR, FQNEAQ (reference sequence). Between the trimmed V and J ends, which lost 4 bases and 3 bases, there was a span of 9 bases. CDR3 residues: CASSSVGYTEAFF. The CDR3 DNA reads TGTGCCAGCAGCTCGGTGGGGTACACTGAAGCTTTCTTT.